The 2 T cell receptor beta chains given below trace back to one sample, sequenced in a study of OX40 agonist ivuxolimab in advanced cancers. Produced via immunoSEQ multiplex PCR; TCRdb's table is partial and in-frame only. Among 75,000 to 100,000 clones, under 90% were seen once, and the ten largest hold under 6.5%. The starting material was CD4+ or CD8+ T cells sorted from blood, obtained in a trial of the OX40 agonist ivuxolimab. These receptors originate from an adult with an advanced solid tumor such as melanoma, head and neck, liver or kidney cancer.

The CDR3 region is CSPLGGGEKLFF. The DNA of the CDR3 is TGCAGCCCCCTGGGGGGGGGTGAAAAACTGTTTTTT. This chain links TRBV29-1 with TRBJ1-4, with D perhaps matching TRBD1 (5 bases). The V and J ends lost 8 bases and 7 bases respectively, with 14 bases between them. The CDR3 is 12 amino acids. Per germline, CDR1 SQVTM and CDR2 ANQGSEA.

The rearrangement uses TRBV19 and TRBJ2-2; 9 positions match TRBD2. V was pared by 2 bases and J by 0 bases, with 1 base of the junction left unmatched. Per germline, CDR1 LNHDA and CDR2 SQIVND (reference sequence). The CDR3 runs to 16 residues. CDR3 in amino acids: CASSILAGTNTGELFF. The CDR3 bases are TGTGCCAGTAGTATACTAGCGGGGACGAACACCGGGGAGCTGTTTTTT.